These 32 T cell receptor beta chains share one sample of origin, sequenced in a study of T cell responses to AZD1222 COVID-19 vaccine. The repertoire was sequenced with immunoSEQ multiplex PCR; TCRdb's copy has only in-frame clones and lacks some. Here the sample spans roughly 97,000 clones, 70% to 90% being singletons. Sequenced material: peripheral blood, taken on day 0 of AZD1222 vaccination. These receptor sequences come from an adult in good health.

The gene calls are TRBV6-5 and TRBJ1-1; TRBD1 matches 9 bases. Germline-derived CDR1 and CDR2 are MNHEY and SVGAGI. There are 13 residues in the CDR3. With V trimmed by 8 bases and J by 4 bases, 5 bases remained unmatched. Here the CDR3 DNA reads TGTGCCAGCGGAGACAGGGGGGGCACTGAAGCTTTCTTT. It specifies CASGDRGGTEAFF.

The V and J genes are TRBV19 and TRBJ1-1; D not certain. The CDR3 length is 11 residues. V dropped 2 bases and J dropped 6 bases, with 4 bases sitting between them. Germline lookup yields CDR1 LNHDA and CDR2 SQIVND (reference sequence). The CDR3 DNA follows: TGTGCCAGTAGTATACGAGCTGAAGCTTTCTTT. This translates into CASSIRAEAFF.

This clone was seen a handful of times. CDR3 coding DNA: TGTGCCAGCAGTTACTCCGGGGGGTACCAAGAGACCCAGTACTTC. This translates into CASSYSGGYQETQYF. The chain carries TRBV6-5 and TRBJ2-5, with 7 bases identical to TRBD2. V was pared by 0 bases and J by 0 bases, with 1 base of the junction left unmatched. The germline CDR1 and CDR2 sequences are MNHEY and SVGAGI. CDR3 length: 15 residues.

The rearrangement uses TRBV7-9 and TRBJ1-5; maybe TRBD1 (6 bases). Trimming removed 0 bases from V and 3 bases from J, with 12 bases in between. This CDR3 has 16 amino acids. Germline CDR1 reads SEHNR; CDR2 reads FQNEAQ (reference sequence). CDR3 DNA sequence: TGTGCCAGCAGCTTAGCCACAGGGTTAGACAATCAGCCCCAGCATTTT. Residues: CASSLATGLDNQPQHF.

The V and J genes are TRBV15 and TRBJ1-4; TRBD1 matches 9 bases. The V gene end was trimmed by 3 bases and the J gene end by 8 bases; junction bases not matched to a gene: 10. The CDR3 sequence is 16 residues long. Germline assignment: CDR1 LNHNV and CDR2 YYDKDF (reference sequence). The CDR3 sequence is CATSRPPGQGREKLFF. CDR3 DNA: TGTGCCACCAGCAGGCCTCCGGGACAGGGAAGGGAAAAACTGTTTTTT.

The chain carries TRBV5-1 and TRBJ2-1; 11 nucleotides align to TRBD1. The CDR3 consists of 15 residues. J lost 8 bases, V lost 4 bases, and 8 bases had no gene match. The V gene's germline CDR1 is SGHRS and CDR2 YFSETQ. Here the CDR3 DNA reads TGCGCCAGCAGCCTAGGACAGGGGGCGATGGATGAGCAGTTCTTC. This codes for CASSLGQGAMDEQFF.

The chain combines TRBV9 with TRBJ2-1, with D perhaps TRBD2 (6 bases). The CDR3 runs to 17 residues. Germline assignment: CDR1 SGDLS and CDR2 YYNGEE. V was shortened by 0 bases and J by 1 base, with 14 bases between the two germline ends. The CDR3 sequence: CASSVDGGAMSYNEQFF. The CDR3 DNA follows: TGTGCCAGCAGCGTAGACGGCGGGGCCATGTCCTACAATGAGCAGTTCTTC.

The chain links TRBV18 to TRBJ2-1, with 15 bases fitting TRBD2. V shed 0 bases and J 5 bases; nucleotides not matched to a gene: 5. This CDR3 has 18 residues. Germline V CDR1 and CDR2: KGHSH, LQKENI. The DNA for the CDR3 is TGTGCCAGCTCACCACCGGGACTAGCGGGGGGATCAAACAATGAGCAGTTCTTC. This translates into CASSPPGLAGGSNNEQFF.

This sequence joins TRBV7-9 and TRBJ1-6; possible D gene TRBD1, 6 bases. Trimming removed 0 bases at V and 3 bases at J, with 6 bases between. Germline lookup yields CDR1 SEHNR and CDR2 FQNEAQ (reference sequence). This CDR3 is 15 amino acids long. The CDR3 here is CASSLARGYNSPLHF. The CDR3 DNA reads as TGTGCCAGCAGCTTAGCCAGGGGCTATAATTCACCCCTCCACTTT.

Details on this clone: One junction end disagrees with the germline gene, perhaps due to a read error. Other DNA sequences in the same sample also yield this CDR3. V gene TRBV3-1 (or the pseudogene TRBV3-2) combines with J gene TRBJ1-4; D is unclear. This CDR3 region has 13 residues. Germline V gene data show CDR1 as LGHDT and CDR2 as YNNKEL (reference sequence). The CDR3 spells CASSQAGNEKLFF. The CDR3 DNA is TGTGCCAGCAGCCAAGCCGGGAATGAGAAACTGTTTTTT.

The chain links TRBV30 to TRBJ2-4; either TRBD1 or TRBD2 may fit D (5 bases each). The germline V gene has CDR1 GTSNPN and CDR2 SVGIG (reference sequence). CDR3 size: 15 residues. Trimming stripped 1 base from V and 0 bases from J, with 10 bases between. CDR3 sequence reads: CAWSGGGTAKNIQYF. DNA of the CDR3: TGTGCCTGGAGTGGTGGGGGAACAGCCAAAAACATTCAGTACTTC.

This clone showed up just a few times. J is TRBJ1-5 and V is TRBV27; D is ambiguous. The CDR3 is 15 residues long. Germline V gene sequence: CDR1 MNHEY, CDR2 SMNVEV (reference sequence). The germline V and J ends were trimmed by 0 bases and 4 bases, with 10 bases remaining between them. CDR3 sequence: CASSLSAGYNQPQHF. The CDR3 DNA sequence: TGTGCCAGCAGTTTATCGGCGGGTTATAATCAGCCCCAGCATTTT.

CDR3 sequence: CASSFPERPSYGYTF. The CDR3 bases are TGTGCCAGCAGCTTCCCGGAAAGGCCCAGCTATGGCTACACCTTC. This sequence joins TRBV7-9 and TRBJ1-2; D is unresolved. Trimming pared 3 bases from V and 4 bases from J, leaving 15 bases between. Germline V gene lookup returns CDR1 SEHNR and CDR2 FQNEAQ (reference sequence). The CDR3 consists of 15 residues.

CDR3 sequence (DNA): TGTGCCAGCAGTGAACCGGTAGGGATGGTTTCACCCCTCCACTTT. Amino acid sequence: CASSEPVGMVSPLHF. The chain is built from TRBV6-1 and TRBJ1-6, with D unclear. V dropped 2 bases and J dropped 9 bases, with 14 bases sitting between them. In germline, CDR1 is MNHNS, CDR2 SASEGT. The CDR3 length is 15 residues.

The chain combines TRBV18 with TRBJ2-5; TRBD2 matches at 9 bases. The CDR3 is 14 amino acids. CDR1 is KGHSH, CDR2 LQKENI, per germline. The V segment lost 4 bases and the J segment 5 bases; nucleotides outside the gene matches: 5. The CDR3 reads CASSRGGLAETQYF. The CDR3 region has the DNA TGTGCCAGCTCACGAGGTGGACTAGCGGAGACCCAGTACTTC.

The chain recombines TRBV4-1 with TRBJ1-1, with D perhaps TRBD1 (5 bases). The CDR3 totals 15 residues. Germline V gives CDR1 MGHRA, CDR2 YSYEKL. Trimming removed 4 bases from V and 1 base from J, with 13 bases in between. CDR3 loop: CASSPRTRRNTEAFF. CDR3 DNA: TGCGCCAGCAGCCCGAGGACACGGCGGAACACTGAAGCTTTCTTT.

This clone was seen at least ten times. J is TRBJ2-1 and V is TRBV11-1; TRBD2 might be the D (6 bases). This CDR3 has 16 residues. V was cut by 1 base and J by 9 bases, with 19 bases left in between. The germline gives CDR1 SGHAT, CDR2 FQDESV (reference sequence). The CDR3 spells CASSLGGRSPLVEQFF. The CDR3 DNA is TGTGCCAGCAGCTTAGGTGGGAGGAGCCCTCTGGTTGAGCAGTTCTTC.

Remarks on this clone: Within the sample, other DNA sequences also encode this same CDR3. This chain joins TRBV28 and TRBJ2-7; 7 nucleotides match TRBD2. This CDR3 contains 14 residues. J was trimmed by 3 bases and V by 6 bases; bases with no gene match: 8. Germline V gene data show CDR1 as MDHEN and CDR2 as SYDVKM. This chain's CDR3 is CASSLGGNDYEQYF. Written as DNA, the CDR3 is TGTGCCAGCAGCTTGGGGGGGAATGACTACGAGCAGTACTTC.

The genes are TRBV10-3 and TRBJ1-5, with 9 bases that match TRBD1. The CDR3 extends over 15 amino acids. Germline values: CDR1 ENHRY, CDR2 SYGVKD. Losses at the gene ends were 5 bases for V and 4 bases for J; bases not matched to a gene: 6. CDR3 in amino acids: CAISQTGQGNQPQHF. The CDR3 DNA sequence: TGTGCCATCAGTCAAACGGGACAGGGAAATCAGCCCCAGCATTTT.

The sample holds a few counts of this clone. The chain is built from TRBV30 and TRBJ1-3, with D perhaps TRBD1 (5 bases). The CDR3 is made up of 14 amino acids. From germline, CDR1 is GTSNPN and CDR2 SVGIG (reference sequence). Trimming removed 4 bases at V and 2 bases at J, with 12 bases between. This CDR3 is CAWNTGGAGNTIYF. CDR3 sequence (DNA): TGTGCCTGGAATACGGGGGGGGCTGGAAACACCATATATTTT.

This clone turned up a few times. The rearrangement joins TRBV7-9 to TRBJ2-1, with D uncertain. This CDR3 comprises 12 residues. V lost 2 bases and J lost 8, with 7 bases in between. Germline CDR1 is SEHNR and CDR2 is FQNEAQ (reference sequence). The CDR3 DNA sequence: TGTGCCAGCAGCTTATCGAGCGATGAGCAGTTCTTC. Residues: CASSLSSDEQFF.

This rearrangement joins TRBV29-1 to TRBJ2-4, with 10 nucleotides matching TRBD2. CDR3 length: 14 amino acids. The V gene's germline CDR1 is SQVTM and CDR2 ANQGSEA. V was clipped by 1 base and J by 9 bases; unmatched bases: 6. The CDR3 reads CSVEGLAGDLIQYF. DNA for the CDR3: TGCAGCGTTGAAGGACTAGCGGGTGATCTCATTCAGTACTTC.

In its sample, this clone was seen a few times. The genes are TRBV12-3 or TRBV12-4 and TRBJ1-3, with D unresolved. V dropped 6 bases and J dropped 8 bases, with 14 bases sitting between them. This CDR3 has 13 residues. The CDR3 sequence: CASSPDTGDTIYF. The CDR3 bases are TGTGCCAGCAGCCCCGATACCGGGGACACCATATATTTT.

This clone occurred a few times. CDR3: CASSYGDSSSYNEQFF. As DNA, the CDR3 is TGCGCCAGCAGTTACGGGGACTCGAGCTCCTACAATGAGCAGTTCTTC. The V call is TRBV4-3, the J call TRBJ2-1; D possibly corresponds to TRBD2 (6 bases). V lost 6 bases, J lost 0 bases, and 15 bases lay in between. Germline values: CDR1 LGHNA, CDR2 YSLEER. The CDR3 runs 16 residues.

This clone was detected once. The chain is built from TRBV20-1 and TRBJ2-5, with D possibly matching TRBD1 (5 bases). Trimming left V 6 bases short and J 6 bases short, with 8 bases between. Germline CDR1 is DFQATT and CDR2 is SNEGSKA (reference sequence). The CDR3 runs to 10 residues. CDR3 DNA sequence: TGCAGTGCAGGACACCAGACCCAGTACTTC. Its protein product is CSAGHQTQYF.

The chain is built from TRBV19 and TRBJ1-2; 7 bases agree with TRBD1. CDR3 length equals 15 residues. The V segment lost 3 bases and the J segment 4 bases; nucleotides outside the gene matches: 8. Germline lookup yields CDR1 LNHDA and CDR2 SQIVND (reference sequence). The CDR3: CASSIDQGDTYGYTF. The CDR3 nucleotides read TGTGCCAGTAGTATCGACCAGGGGGATACCTATGGCTACACCTTC.

V and J are TRBV11-3 and TRBJ2-1; 9 bases line up with TRBD2. CDR3 length: 16 residues. Germline loops: CDR1 SGHNT, CDR2 YENEEA. The trim removed 6 bases at V and 2 bases at J, leaving 8 bases unmatched. The CDR3 nucleotides are TGTGCCAGCAGGAGCCGACTAGCGGTAACCTACAATGAGCAGTTCTTC. It is translated as CASRSRLAVTYNEQFF.

The rearrangement uses TRBV23-1 and TRBJ2-5; 11 nucleotides align to TRBD1. TRBV23-1 is placed among ORFs of uncertain function. The CDR3 is 23 residues long. Trimming cost V 2 bases and J 3 bases; bases outside gene matches: 26. The CDR3 DNA is TGCGCCAGCAGTCAAGGGGATATTGGGGACAGGGGGTTTAGGTGGAACGGAGAAGAGACCCAGTACTTC. It encodes CASSQGDIGDRGFRWNGEETQYF.

The chain uses TRBV19 and TRBJ1-2, with TRBD1 as a possible D gene (6 bases). In germline, CDR1 is LNHDA, CDR2 SQIVND (reference sequence). The V end lost 11 bases, the J end lost 4 bases, and 14 bases lay between the germline ends. This CDR3 region has 12 residues. In DNA form, the CDR3 reads TGTGCCTCCAGGGGAGCGAGCTATGGCTACACCTTC. Its protein product is CASRGASYGYTF.

V is TRBV5-1 and J is TRBJ1-1; D is perhaps TRBD1 (6 bases). The germline V gene has CDR1 SGHRS and CDR2 YFSETQ. Trimming took 3 bases from V and 7 from J, leaving 13 bases between them. This CDR3 has 13 amino acids. The CDR3 reads CASSSTGTFEAFF. Here the CDR3 DNA reads TGCGCCAGCAGCTCGACAGGTACTTTTGAAGCTTTCTTT.

V and J are TRBV6-2 or TRBV6-3 and TRBJ1-6; no reliable D call. Trimming removed 5 bases from V and 6 bases from J, with 8 bases in between. Germline lookup yields CDR1 MNHEY and CDR2 SVGEGT. This CDR3 region has 13 residues. CDR3 bases: TGTGCCAGCAGTGGGCCCGCTAATTCACCCCTCCACTTT. It yields the protein CASSGPANSPLHF.

The rearrangement joins TRBV7-9 to TRBJ2-7; no reliable D call. Germline assignment: CDR1 SEHNR and CDR2 FQNEAQ (reference sequence). The ends were cut back, 1 base at V and 0 bases at J, with 13 bases in the middle. This CDR3 comprises 16 residues. The CDR3, as DNA: TGTGCCAGCAGCTTAGTTTCGCGGTCCCCCTCCTACGAGCAGTACTTC. This translates into CASSLVSRSPSYEQYF.